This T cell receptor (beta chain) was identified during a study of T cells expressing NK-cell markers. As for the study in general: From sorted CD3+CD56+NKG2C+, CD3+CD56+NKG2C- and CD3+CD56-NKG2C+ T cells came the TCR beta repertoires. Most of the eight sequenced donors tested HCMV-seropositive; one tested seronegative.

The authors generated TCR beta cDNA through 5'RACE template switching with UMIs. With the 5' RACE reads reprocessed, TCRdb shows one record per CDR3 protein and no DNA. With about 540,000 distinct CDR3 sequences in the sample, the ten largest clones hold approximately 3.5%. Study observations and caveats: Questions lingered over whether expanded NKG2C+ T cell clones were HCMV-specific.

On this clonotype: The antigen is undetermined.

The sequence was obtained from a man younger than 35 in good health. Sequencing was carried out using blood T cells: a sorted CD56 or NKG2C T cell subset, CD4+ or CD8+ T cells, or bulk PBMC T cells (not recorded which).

The CDR3 protein is CASSPTRTRTFSGANVLTF. The chain employs TRBV5-6 and TRBJ2-6; TCRdb gives TRBD2 as the D gene, but with no DNA this cannot be confirmed. The length of the CDR3 is 19 residues. Germline assignment: CDR1 SGHDT and CDR2 YYEEEE.